This passage covers 13 T cell receptor beta chains from one sample sequenced in a study of identical twins. From the 5' RACE reads, TCRdb called clonotypes with MiXCR, one entry per CDR3 protein. There are around 1.7 million distinct CDR3 sequences in the sample; around 33% occur only once, and about 0.3% lies in the top ten. Sequencing was performed on cord blood. The receptors come from a newborn girl in good health.

The V gene is TRBV29-1, the J gene TRBJ2-3; possibly TRBD2 for D (7 bases). V shed 6 bases and J shed 0 bases, with 16 bases lying between them. Germline loops: CDR1 SQVTM, CDR2 ANQGSEA. This CDR3 region has 15 residues. The CDR3 DNA is TGCAGCGTAAGGCGGGGGCAATCTAGCACAGATACGCAGTATTTT. Amino acids: CSVRRGQSSTDTQYF.

This chain connects TRBV19 to TRBJ1-5, with D maybe TRBD1 (6 bases). CDR1 LNHDA and CDR2 SQIVND come from the germline V gene (reference sequence). CDR3 length: 16 residues. V was shortened by 3 bases and J by 4 bases, with 16 bases between the two germline ends. The CDR3 coding sequence is TGTGCCAGTAGTATGGGGGGCGGCGGGAAAAATCAGCCCCAGCATTTT. Its protein product is CASSMGGGGKNQPQHF.

This clonotype has a handful of counts. The CDR3 is CASSLRQVQETQYF. The CDR3 region has the DNA TGCGCCAGCAGCTTGAGACAGGTCCAAGAGACCCAGTACTTC. V is TRBV5-1 and J is TRBJ2-5, with a weak D call TRBD1 (6 bases). Trimming removed 1 base from V and 1 base from J, with 8 bases in between. Germline loops: CDR1 SGHRS, CDR2 YFSETQ. The CDR3 totals 14 residues.

This clonotype occurred many times. This CDR3 reads CASSFGTGASEQYF. The CDR3 DNA reads as TGTGCCAGCAGTTTCGGAACAGGGGCCTCCGAGCAGTACTTC. This rearrangement joins TRBV28 to TRBJ2-7; 7 bases line up with TRBD1. Germline-derived CDR1 and CDR2 are MDHEN and SYDVKM. The CDR3 is 14 residues long. V lost 3 bases to trimming and J lost 6 bases; unmatched junction nucleotides: 8.

The table lists this clonotype with a few counts. V is TRBV20-1 and J is TRBJ2-5; D is unclear. The CDR3 consists of 18 residues. Germline values: CDR1 DFQATT, CDR2 SNEGSKA (reference sequence). The V end lost 0 bases, the J end lost 0 bases, and 20 bases lay between the germline ends. Here the CDR3 DNA reads TGCAGTGCTAGAGACATGAGTCTAGACTGCCAGTACCAAGAGACCCAGTACTTC. It yields the protein CSARDMSLDCQYQETQYF.

The chain combines TRBV20-1 with TRBJ2-3; TRBD2 matches at 8 bases. Germline V gives CDR1 DFQATT, CDR2 SNEGSKA (reference sequence). Losses at the gene ends were 2 bases for V and 5 bases for J; bases not matched to a gene: 9. The CDR3 contains 15 residues. CDR3: CSARTWGLVRDTQYF. CDR3 coding DNA: TGCAGTGCTAGAACCTGGGGACTAGTGCGAGATACGCAGTATTTT.

This clonotype was recorded a few times. The V gene is TRBV4-1, the J gene TRBJ1-5; D remains unclear. This CDR3 comprises 14 residues. CDR1 and CDR2 (germline): MGHRA, YSYEKL. V gave up 2 bases and J gave up 0 bases, with 5 bases separating them. CDR3 protein: CASSQLFSNQPQHF. The CDR3 coding sequence is TGCGCCAGCAGCCAACTTTTTAGCAATCAGCCCCAGCATTTT.

This clonotype has just a few counts. The V and J genes are TRBV20-1 and TRBJ1-2, with 7 nucleotides matching TRBD1. Germline V gene lookup returns CDR1 DFQATT and CDR2 SNEGSKA (reference sequence). The CDR3 is 15 amino acids. V lost 0 bases and J lost 3; bases outside the gene matches: 7. In DNA form, the CDR3 reads TGCAGTGCTAGAGATAAGGGGGCAGGGGACTATGGCTACACCTTC. Amino acids: CSARDKGAGDYGYTF.

The rearrangement links TRBV29-1 to TRBJ2-1, with TRBD2 identical over 16 bases. This CDR3 spans 16 amino acids. With V trimmed by 5 bases and J by 6 bases, 7 bases remained unmatched. The germline V gene has CDR1 SQVTM and CDR2 ANQGSEA. The DNA for the CDR3 is TGCAGCGTTATGGGACTAGCGGGAGGGCGCGGCAATGAGCAGTTCTTC. Its protein product is CSVMGLAGGRGNEQFF.

The chain is built from TRBV15 and TRBJ1-1, with D uncertain. V lost 0 bases and J 4 bases, leaving 12 bases between the germline ends. Germline values: CDR1 LNHNV, CDR2 YYDKDF (reference sequence). The CDR3 length is 15 residues. The CDR3 bases are TGTGCCACCAGCAGAGATACGGGATCCTTCACTGAAGCTTTCTTT. Amino acid sequence: CATSRDTGSFTEAFF.

The chain employs TRBV3-1 and TRBJ2-7, with 8 bases lining up with TRBD2. The CDR3 spans 13 residues. The germline CDR1 and CDR2 sequences are LGHDT and YNNKEL (reference sequence). V lost 5 bases to trimming and J lost 8 bases; unmatched junction nucleotides: 8. The CDR3, as DNA: TGTGCCAGCAGCGACGGGACTAGGGCCCAGCAGTACTTC. This translates into CASSDGTRAQQYF.

This clonotype was observed a handful of times. The CDR3 sequence is CASGPKQGLSLGNQPQHF. The CDR3 DNA sequence: TGTGCCAGCGGGCCCAAGCAGGGTCTATCCCTTGGCAATCAGCCCCAGCATTTT. The chain couples TRBV6-1 to TRBJ1-5; possibly TRBD1 for D (5 bases). Germline V gene data show CDR1 as MNHNS and CDR2 as SASEGT. The CDR3 extends over 18 amino acids. V lost 8 bases to trimming and J lost 2 bases, with 25 bases between them.

This chain links TRBV28 with TRBJ2-1; 8 bases line up with TRBD2. V shed 4 bases and J 6 bases; nucleotides not matched to a gene: 11. CDR1 is MDHEN and CDR2 is SYDVKM in the germline V gene. This CDR3 has 16 amino acids. The CDR3 spells CASSSLPGLVGNEQFF. The CDR3 DNA sequence: TGTGCCAGCAGTTCCCTCCCGGGACTAGTGGGCAATGAGCAGTTCTTC.